This T cell receptor beta chain emerged from a study of blood T cell repertoires in COVID-19. Across the study: Sites across the United States, Italy and Spain contributed samples from acute and convalescent COVID-19. The cDNA or gDNA used as material had been derived from T cells, B-cell-depleted T cells, or PBMCs.

V shed 8 bases, J shed 9 bases, and the junction held 7 bases outside the gene matches. In germline, CDR1 is MNHEY, CDR2 SMNVEV (reference sequence). The CDR3 has 13 amino acids. Original data processing: From reference gene primer amplification, estimates of nucleated cell counts were derived. Measured with immunoSEQ multiplex PCR; TCRdb has only the in-frame clones, and not every one. V and J calls plus clone size are reproduced from that table; the DNA served to infer D and trimming. The data show 200,000 to 300,000 clones, with around 90% seen just once and over 0.55% held by the top ten. The chain carries TRBV27 and TRBJ1-6; TRBD1 agrees at 7 bases. This TCR was recovered from a human donor in a cohort sampled during active COVID-19. Specimen: peripheral blood. The CDR3 coding sequence is TGTGCCAGCGGGAACAGGGGTAGTTCACCCCTCCACTTT. Amino acids: CASGNRGSSPLHF.